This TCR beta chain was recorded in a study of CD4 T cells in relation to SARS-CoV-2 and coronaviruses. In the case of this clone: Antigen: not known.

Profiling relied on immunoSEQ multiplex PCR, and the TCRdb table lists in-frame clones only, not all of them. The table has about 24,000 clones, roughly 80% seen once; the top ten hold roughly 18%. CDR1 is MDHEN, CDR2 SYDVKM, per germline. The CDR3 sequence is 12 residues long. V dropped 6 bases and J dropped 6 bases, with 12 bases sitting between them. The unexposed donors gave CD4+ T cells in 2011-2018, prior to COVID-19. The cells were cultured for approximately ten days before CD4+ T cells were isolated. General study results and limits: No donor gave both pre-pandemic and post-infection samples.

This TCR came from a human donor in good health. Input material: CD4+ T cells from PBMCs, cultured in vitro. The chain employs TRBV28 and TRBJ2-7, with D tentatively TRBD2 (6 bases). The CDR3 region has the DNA TGTGCCAGCAGAAGGGAGGTTGGCGAGCAGTACTTC. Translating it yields CASRREVGEQYF.